This paragraph reports one T cell receptor (beta chain). The CDR3 extends over 12 amino acids. The germline V and J ends were trimmed by 5 bases and 5 bases, with 9 bases remaining between them. In germline, CDR1 is SEHNR, CDR2 FQNEAQ (reference sequence). These data originate in a study of shared clonotypes between healthy human individuals. Under the authors' procedure: Filtering differed, since immunoSEQ gave only junction sequences and no quality scores. Assay used: immunoSEQ multiplex PCR; TCRdb lists only in-frame clones, some missing. The D gene and trimming were derived from the DNA, and the V and J assignments and clone size from that table. Among hundreds of thousands of clones listed, 73% were seen once.

The TCR was taken from a woman under 40 in good health. This chain uses TRBV7-9 with TRBJ2-5; D gene unclear. The sequencing input was memory CD4+ T cells sorted from blood. Documented subset: CD45RA-negative fraction. The chain's CDR3 is CASSPRPETQYF. In DNA form, the CDR3 reads TGTGCCAGCAGCCCCCGTCCCGAGACCCAGTACTTC.